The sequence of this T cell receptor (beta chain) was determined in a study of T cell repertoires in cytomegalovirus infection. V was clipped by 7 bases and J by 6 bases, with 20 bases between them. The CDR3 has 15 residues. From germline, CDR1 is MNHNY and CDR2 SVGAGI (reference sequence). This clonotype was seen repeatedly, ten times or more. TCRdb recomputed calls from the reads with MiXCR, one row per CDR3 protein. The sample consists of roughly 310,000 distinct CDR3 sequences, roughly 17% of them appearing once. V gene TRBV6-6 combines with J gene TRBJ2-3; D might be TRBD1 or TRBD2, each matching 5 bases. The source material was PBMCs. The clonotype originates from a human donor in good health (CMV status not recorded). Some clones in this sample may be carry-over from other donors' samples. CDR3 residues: CASTLSGPRRDTQYF. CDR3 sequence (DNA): TGTGCCAGCACTTTATCAGGGCCACGGAGGGATACGCAGTATTTT.